The next 26 T cell receptor beta chains were all read from a single sample in a study of blood T cell repertoires in COVID-19 (TCRdb year 2020). Receptor amplification or capture employed the immunoSEQ multiplex PCR assay. The table comes from immuneACCESS by way of TCRdb, which keeps in-frame sequences with V and J called. Part of the clones is missing from these tables; in studies checked, under half for an unresolved V gene and the rest for unknown reasons. This sample has approximately 150,000 clones in its table, and approximately 87% of those were observed once. The ten largest make up roughly 37% of the sample. The sequenced material came from peripheral blood. The receptors originated from a man aged 50 to 59 who had recovered from COVID-19.

V usage is TRBV27 and J usage is TRBJ1-2, with D possibly being TRBD1 (6 bases). V gave up 5 bases and J gave up 7 bases, with 14 bases separating them. Germline lookup yields CDR1 MNHEY and CDR2 SMNVEV (reference sequence). The CDR3 loop spans 13 amino acids. CDR3 residues: CASSPAGGRGYTF. The DNA of the CDR3 is TGTGCCAGCAGTCCCGCGGGGGGCCGTGGCTACACCTTC.

The chain carries TRBV30 and TRBJ1-1; possible D gene TRBD1, 5 bases. CDR1 GTSNPN and CDR2 SVGIG come from the germline V gene (reference sequence). Trimming pared 0 bases from V and 3 bases from J, leaving 8 bases between. The CDR3 is made up of 13 amino acids. The CDR3 sequence is CAWSVGLYTEAFF. The CDR3 nucleotides are TGTGCCTGGAGTGTGGGGCTTTACACTGAAGCTTTCTTT. Complete variable domain (other parts from reference TRBV30 and TRBJ1-1): SQTIHQWPATLVQPVGSPLSLECTVEGTSNPNLYWYRQAAGRGLQLLFYSVGIGQISSEVPQNLSASRPQDRQFILSSKKLLLSDSGFYLCAWSVGLYTEAFFGQGTRLTVV.

The chain carries TRBV7-2 and TRBJ2-4, with 7 bases aligning to TRBD1. The germline V gene has CDR1 SGHTA and CDR2 FQGNSA. Trimming took 5 bases from V and 3 from J; bases not matched to a gene: 10. The CDR3 consists of 16 residues. The CDR3 loop reads CASSPDRVGDKNIQYF. The CDR3 DNA is TGTGCCAGCAGCCCTGACAGGGTCGGTGACAAAAACATTCAGTACTTC.

The gene calls are TRBV6-6 and TRBJ1-1; D remains unclear. This CDR3 contains 14 residues. Trimming took off 3 bases at V and 5 bases at J, with 13 bases between the two ends. CDR1 is MNHNY, CDR2 SVGAGI, per germline (reference sequence). The CDR3 coding sequence is TGTGCCAGCAGTTATGAGGGCAGGAGGACTGAAGCTTTCTTT. This codes for CASSYEGRRTEAFF.

The genes are TRBV6-5 and TRBJ2-7; 10 nucleotides agree with TRBD1. V shed 6 bases, J shed 1 base, and the junction held 3 bases outside the gene matches. This CDR3 spans 14 amino acids. Germline V gives CDR1 MNHEY, CDR2 SVGAGI. The CDR3 nucleotides read TGTGCCAGCAGAGAGGACAGGGGGTCCTACGAGCAGTACTTC. It is translated as CASREDRGSYEQYF.

CDR3 sequence reads: CASSESMGLVGRETQYF. The CDR3 DNA is TGCGCCAGCAGTGAGTCGATGGGACTAGTTGGCCGAGAGACCCAGTACTTC. The chain employs TRBV10-2 and TRBJ2-5, with TRBD2 matching 8 bases. Germline trimming cut 0 bases from V and 4 bases from J; bases unmatched to any gene: 10. This CDR3 has 17 amino acids. Per germline, CDR1 WSHSY and CDR2 SAAADI.

The chain joins TRBV5-1 to TRBJ1-3, with TRBD1 matching 11 bases. The CDR3 has 18 residues. Germline trimming cut 4 bases from V and 0 bases from J; bases unmatched to any gene: 9. Germline V gene lookup returns CDR1 SGHRS and CDR2 YFSETQ. The CDR3 nucleotides are TGCGCCAGCAGCAACAGCGGACAGGGGGCATCCTCTGGAAACACCATATATTTT. This encodes CASSNSGQGASSGNTIYF.

The chain combines TRBV21-1 with TRBJ2-1; the DNA was not used to check the table's D call, TRBD2. TRBV21-1 is assigned pseudogene status. This CDR3 is 16 amino acids long. DNA for the CDR3: TGTGCCAGCAGCAAAGCCCACTTAGCTGTGGAAAATGAGCAGTTCTTC. Translation gives CASSKAHLAVENEQFF.

The chain uses TRBV3-1 (or the pseudogene TRBV3-2) and TRBJ2-5; 15 bases agree with TRBD2. Germline assignment: CDR1 LGHDT and CDR2 YNNKEL (reference sequence). This CDR3 contains 17 residues. J gave up 5 bases and V 2 bases, and 6 bases lay outside the gene matches. In DNA form, the CDR3 reads TGTGCCAGCAGCCAATGCGGGACTAGCGGGGGGAGGGAGACCCAGTACTTC. It translates to CASSQCGTSGGRETQYF.

The V and J genes are TRBV6-5 and TRBJ1-1; D may be TRBD1 (6 bases). This CDR3 comprises 14 residues. Trimming cost V 7 bases and J 3 bases, with 15 bases left between them. Germline V gives CDR1 MNHEY, CDR2 SVGAGI. The CDR3, as DNA: TGTGCCAGCACCCAGGGGCTCGGTGACACTGAAGCTTTCTTT. Its translation is CASTQGLGDTEAFF.

Of note for this clone: The sample has other DNA sequences that encode this CDR3 too. The chain employs TRBV9 and TRBJ2-5, with a possible D match to TRBD2 (6 bases). Trimming took 0 bases from V and 5 from J, leaving 11 bases between them. CDR3 length equals 14 residues. Germline loops: CDR1 SGDLS, CDR2 YYNGEE. The CDR3 reads CASSVGRGRETQYF. The DNA for the CDR3 is TGTGCCAGCAGCGTAGGGAGGGGCAGGGAGACCCAGTACTTC.

The table lists this clone with a count of one. The V gene is TRBV7-8, the J gene TRBJ1-4; 8 bases match TRBD1. The CDR3 has 14 residues. Trimming removed 0 bases from V and 14 bases from J; junction bases left unmatched: 8. CDR1 is SGHVS, CDR2 FQNEAQ, per germline. The CDR3 DNA reads TGTGCCAGCAGCTTAGCGAGAATGACAGGGGTTCTGTTTTTT. It translates to CASSLARMTGVLFF.

This chain joins TRBV9 and TRBJ2-2; possible D gene TRBD1, 6 bases. V was trimmed by 0 bases and J by 4 bases, leaving 10 bases between them. The CDR3 runs to 15 residues. Germline V gene sequence: CDR1 SGDLS, CDR2 YYNGEE. CDR3 in amino acids: CASSVAQGRTGELFF. DNA of the CDR3: TGTGCCAGCAGCGTAGCTCAGGGGCGCACCGGGGAGCTGTTTTTT.

The chain joins TRBV6-1 to TRBJ1-6; weak D call: TRBD1 (6 bases). The CDR3 covers 14 residues. The ends were cut back, 3 bases at V and 7 bases at J, with 10 bases in the middle. Germline values: CDR1 MNHNS, CDR2 SASEGT. The CDR3 sequence is CASSETGSNSPLHF. In DNA, the CDR3 is TGTGCCAGCAGTGAGACAGGAAGCAATTCACCCCTCCACTTT.

This clone appeared a single time. The chain uses TRBV19 and TRBJ2-1, with D perhaps matching TRBD1 (6 bases). CDR3 length: 16 residues. Trimming pared 4 bases from V and 3 bases from J, leaving 16 bases between. Germline-derived CDR1 and CDR2 are LNHDA and SQIVND (reference sequence). CDR3 in amino acids: CASSTYRDKLYNEQFF. CDR3 coding DNA: TGTGCCAGTAGTACTTATCGGGACAAACTCTACAATGAGCAGTTCTTC.

In its sample, this clone was seen once. The chain is built from TRBV4-3 and TRBJ1-4; TRBD1 matches 8 bases. V lost 1 base and J lost 3; bases outside the gene matches: 4. The germline V gene encodes CDR1 LGHNA and CDR2 YSLEER. The CDR3 length is 16 residues. The CDR3 spells CASSQGQGAANEKLFF. The CDR3, as DNA: TGCGCCAGCAGCCAAGGCCAGGGGGCTGCTAATGAAAAACTGTTTTTT.

This chain joins TRBV19 and TRBJ1-2, with D perhaps TRBD1 (6 bases). Trimming stripped 5 bases from V and 1 base from J, with 26 bases between. This CDR3 contains 19 residues. Per germline, CDR1 LNHDA and CDR2 SQIVND (reference sequence). The CDR3 region is CASSSFTRDTWTSNYGYTF. CDR3 sequence (DNA): TGTGCCAGTAGTTCCTTCACGAGGGACACGTGGACGAGTAACTATGGCTACACCTTC.

This chain joins TRBV11-3 and TRBJ2-3; D ambiguous. Germline values: CDR1 SGHNT, CDR2 YENEEA. The CDR3 runs to 15 residues. V was shortened by 1 base and J by 5 bases, with 13 bases between the two germline ends. In DNA form, the CDR3 reads TGTGCCAGCAGCTTAGGGGCCCCTTCTGGAGATACGCAGTATTTT. Protein sequence: CASSLGAPSGDTQYF.

J is TRBJ1-3 and V is TRBV3-1 (or the pseudogene TRBV3-2), with TRBD1 as a possible D gene (5 bases). The CDR3 runs to 17 residues. Germline lookup yields CDR1 LGHDT and CDR2 YNNKEL (reference sequence). Between the trimmed V and J ends, which lost 4 bases and 0 bases, there was a span of 16 bases. The CDR3 is CASSPTAPRRSGNTIYF. Written as DNA, the CDR3 is TGTGCCAGCAGCCCGACAGCTCCCAGACGCTCTGGAAACACCATATATTTT.

The genes are TRBV6-1 and TRBJ2-4; 9 bases line up with TRBD2. This CDR3 contains 16 residues. The junction had 6 bases not matched to a gene; V was cut back by 4 bases and J by 2 bases. CDR1 and CDR2 (germline): MNHNS, SASEGT. The CDR3 DNA reads TGTGCCAGCAGTGCGCGGGGGGGCGGGACCAAAAACATTCAGTACTTC. Translation: CASSARGGGTKNIQYF.

Here the CDR3 DNA reads TGTGCCAGCCGGATGGGAGCGGAAATCGAGGCTTTCTTT. Translation gives CASRMGAEIEAFF. The chain joins TRBV2 to TRBJ1-1; no clear D. The ends were cut back, 8 bases at V and 11 bases at J, with 21 bases in the middle. The length of the CDR3 is 13 residues. Germline-derived CDR1 and CDR2 are SNHLY and FYNNEI.

The chain combines TRBV7-2 with TRBJ2-7, with TRBD2 matching over 11 bases. V lost 2 bases, J lost 2 bases, and 5 bases stayed unmatched. The germline V gene has CDR1 SGHTA and CDR2 FQGNSA. The CDR3 contains 16 residues. CDR3 nucleotides: TGTGCCAGCAGCTTAAGGACTAGCGGGCCTCCCTACGAGCAGTACTTC. Its translation: CASSLRTSGPPYEQYF.

The chain recombines TRBV23-1 with TRBJ2-2; D is possibly TRBD1 (6 bases). TRBV23-1 is placed among ORFs of uncertain function. The CDR3 runs to 17 residues. V gave up 0 bases and J gave up 7 bases, with 18 bases separating them. The CDR3 DNA is TGCGCCAGCAGTCAATCGATACAGGGTTTTGTTAGCGGGGAGCTGTTTTTT. Amino acids: CASSQSIQGFVSGELFF.

This chain connects TRBV4-1 to TRBJ1-6; 7 bases align to TRBD1. The CDR3 contains 17 residues. With 0 bases clipped from V and 5 bases from J, the junction kept 7 bases outside the gene matches. Germline-derived CDR1 and CDR2 are MGHRA and YSYEKL. Here the CDR3 DNA reads TGCGCCAGCAGCCAAGATCAGACAGGGTCCCATAATTCACCCCTCCACTTT. Translated: CASSQDQTGSHNSPLHF.

The chain recombines TRBV6-2 or TRBV6-3 with TRBJ1-1; D not resolved. The germline V gene has CDR1 MNHEY and CDR2 SVGEGT. The CDR3 consists of 16 residues. V shed 0 bases and J shed 11 bases, with 22 bases lying between them. The CDR3 DNA sequence: TGTGCCAGCAGTTACTCGAGTCTTTCGCTTCGGCCAGGTGCTTTCTTT. Protein: CASSYSSLSLRPGAFF.

In this sample, this clone turned up a few times. V usage is TRBV5-5 and J usage is TRBJ1-6, with 7 bases lining up with TRBD1. This CDR3 contains 16 residues. Germline CDR1 and CDR2: SGHKS and YYEKEE (reference sequence). The V segment lost 0 bases and the J segment 4 bases; nucleotides outside the gene matches: 4. CDR3 amino acids: CASSLEGAGYNSPLHF. CDR3 nucleotides: TGTGCCAGCAGCTTGGAGGGGGCGGGTTATAATTCACCCCTCCACTTT. Full variable domain (rest looked up from reference TRBV5-5 and TRBJ1-6): DAGVTQSPTHLIKTRGQQVTLRCSPISGHKSVSWYQQVLGQGPQFIFQYYEKEERGRGNFPDRFSARQFPNYSSELNVNALLLGDSALYLCASSLEGAGYNSPLHFGNGTRLTVT.